The clone carrying this T cell receptor beta chain was counted ten times or more. This sample's TCRbeta library carried unique molecular identifier barcodes. Each CDR3 protein gets one entry after TCRdb re-called the PCR reads with MiXCR. The sample carries a few hundred thousand distinct CDR3 sequences, approximately 10% recorded once. CDR1 and CDR2 (germline): MDHEN, SYDVKM. Trimming cost V 2 bases and J 8 bases, with 15 bases left between them. This CDR3 has 15 amino acids. This sample was included in a study of T-cell reconstitution after alpha-beta-depleted transplantation in children. The clonotype was recovered from a human donor who donated a stem cell graft to a child with acute lymphoblastic leukemia. The chain links TRBV28 to TRBJ2-2, with a tentative D call TRBD1 (6 bases). The sequences come from PBMCs from the stem cell graft donor, collected from the stem cell graft. CDR3 protein: CASSLGGQTAGELFF. Here the CDR3 DNA reads TGTGCCAGCAGTTTAGGGGGCCAGACAGCAGGGGAGCTGTTTTTT.